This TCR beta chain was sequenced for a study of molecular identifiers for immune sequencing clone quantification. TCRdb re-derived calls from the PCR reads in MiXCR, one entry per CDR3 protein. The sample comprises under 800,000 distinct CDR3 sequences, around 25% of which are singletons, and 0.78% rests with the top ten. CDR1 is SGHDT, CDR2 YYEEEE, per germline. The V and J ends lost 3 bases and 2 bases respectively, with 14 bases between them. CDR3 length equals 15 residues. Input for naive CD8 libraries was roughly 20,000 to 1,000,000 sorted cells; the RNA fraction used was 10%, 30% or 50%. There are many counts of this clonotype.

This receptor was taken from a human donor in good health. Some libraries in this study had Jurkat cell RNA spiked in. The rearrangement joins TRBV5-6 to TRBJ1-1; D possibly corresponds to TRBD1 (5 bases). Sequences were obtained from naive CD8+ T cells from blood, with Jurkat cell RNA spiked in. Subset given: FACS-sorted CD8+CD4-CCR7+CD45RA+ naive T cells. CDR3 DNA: TGTGCCAGCAGCTGGGACGGCCGGGCAAACACTGAAGCTTTCTTT. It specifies CASSWDGRANTEAFF.